This T cell receptor beta chain was profiled in a study of T cell responses to AZD1222 COVID-19 vaccine. The CDR3 runs 16 residues. Method: immunoSEQ multiplex PCR; TCRdb's copy keeps in-frame clones and lacks some. This table holds about 120,000 clones, more than 85% found once. The rearrangement links TRBV21-1 to TRBJ2-3; TRBD2 is taken as the D call from the table, unchecked against the DNA. TRBV21-1 is listed as a pseudogene. The receptor was derived from an adult who received the AZD1222 COVID-19 vaccine. Here the sequenced sample was peripheral blood, taken 28 days after the second AZD1222 dose. The CDR3 bases are TGTGCCAGCAGCCATGGGCTAGCGGGAGGGCTAAATACGCAGTATTTT. Residues: CASSHGLAGGLNTQYF.